This entry describes one T cell receptor beta chain. Germline-derived CDR1 and CDR2 are MNHNS and SASEGT. The V and J ends lost 2 bases and 6 bases respectively, with 24 bases between them. CDR3 length equals 18 residues. TCRdb's table, derived via immunoSEQ multiplex PCR, lists solely in-frame clones and lacks some. This sample carries some 81,000 clones, around 95% of them seen once, and the ten largest clones take about 18%. The entry originates in a study of siplizumab effects on memory and regulatory T cells. The V call is TRBV6-1, the J call TRBJ2-3, with D perhaps being TRBD1 or TRBD2 (5 bases each). The origin of this receptor is a human donor in good health. Sequenced sample: CD8+ T cells sorted from blood. CDR3 sequence: CASSESPWWDGSIDTQYF. The CDR3 DNA reads as TGTGCCAGCAGTGAATCCCCCTGGTGGGACGGTAGCATCGATACGCAGTATTTT.